The source of this T cell receptor (beta chain) is a study of T cell repertoires in cytomegalovirus infection. Looking at the study overall: Matching HLA type, along with CMV infection, was indicated by public TCR beta signatures.

Note on this clonotype: Its antigen is currently unknown.

This CDR3 is 13 amino acids long. The germline V gene has CDR1 LGHNA and CDR2 YSLEER. V lost 5 bases to trimming and J lost 2 bases, with 8 bases between them. Study observations and caveats: CMV-specific HLA-C-restricted TCR beta clonotypes dominated the ex vivo response. There were carriers of CMV plus the relevant HLA, and cumulative public TCR beta family frequency identified them.

TCRdb re-derived calls from the reads in MiXCR, one entry per CDR3 protein. The table includes some 20,000 distinct CDR3 sequences, about 39% detected once. The sample in question was CD8+ T cells from cultured PBMCs, obtained from culture after CMV antigen stimulation. The chain carries TRBV4-3 and TRBJ2-3, with a weak D call TRBD1 (5 bases). The sequence was obtained from a human donor in good health (CMV status not recorded). Some clones in this sample may be carry-over from other donors' samples. The CDR3 region is CASSEDNTDTQYF. In DNA, the CDR3 is TGCGCCAGCAGCGAGGACAACACAGATACGCAGTATTTT.